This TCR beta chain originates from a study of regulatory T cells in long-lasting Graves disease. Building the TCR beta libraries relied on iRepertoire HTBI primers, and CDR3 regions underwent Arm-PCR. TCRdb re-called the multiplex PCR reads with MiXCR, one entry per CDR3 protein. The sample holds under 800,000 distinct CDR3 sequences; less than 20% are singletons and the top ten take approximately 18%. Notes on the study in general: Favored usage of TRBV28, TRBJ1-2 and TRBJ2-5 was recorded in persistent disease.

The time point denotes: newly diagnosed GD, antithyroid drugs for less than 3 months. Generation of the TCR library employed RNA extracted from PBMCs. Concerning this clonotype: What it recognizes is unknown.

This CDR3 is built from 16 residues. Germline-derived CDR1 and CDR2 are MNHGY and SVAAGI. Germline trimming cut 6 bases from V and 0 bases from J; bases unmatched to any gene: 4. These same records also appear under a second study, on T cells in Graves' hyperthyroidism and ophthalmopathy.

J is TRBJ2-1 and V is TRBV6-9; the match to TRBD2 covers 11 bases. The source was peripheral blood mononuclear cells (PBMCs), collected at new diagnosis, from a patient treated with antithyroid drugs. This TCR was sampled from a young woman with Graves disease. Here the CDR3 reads CASSSSGGISYNEQFF. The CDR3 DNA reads TGTGCCAGCAGCTCTAGCGGGGGGATCTCCTACAATGAGCAGTTCTTC.